Below, 8 T cell receptor beta chains from the same sample are listed, as sequenced in a study of blood T cell repertoires in COVID-19. Generated by immunoSEQ multiplex PCR, the TCRdb table keeps only in-frame clones and is missing some. The sample lists under 300,000 clones; about 90% were seen once. The source material was PBMCs or T cells enriched from blood (not recorded which). The receptors were gathered from a woman aged 55-70 years who had recovered from COVID-19.

The chain has TRBV10-3 and TRBJ1-4, with 7 positions matching TRBD1. The CDR3 extends over 14 amino acids. Trimming cost V 3 bases and J 8 bases; bases outside gene matches: 6. Germline CDR1 and CDR2: ENHRY and SYGVKD. The CDR3 nucleotides are TGTGCCATCAGTGAATTAGGCAGGGGGGAAAAACTGTTTTTT. It encodes CAISELGRGEKLFF.

The gene calls are TRBV7-9 and TRBJ1-5, with D unresolved. Trimming took 3 bases from V and 11 from J, leaving 11 bases between them. The V gene's germline CDR1 is SEHNR and CDR2 FQNEAQ (reference sequence). This CDR3 region has 12 residues. The CDR3 region has the DNA TGTGCCAGCAGCTTTGGTGTCGGAGCCCAGCATTTT. Translating it yields CASSFGVGAQHF.

The chain links TRBV9 to TRBJ2-1; weak D call: TRBD2 (5 bases). The V end was cut by 0 bases, the J end by 6 bases, with 7 bases between. The CDR3 is made up of 13 amino acids. CDR1 SGDLS and CDR2 YYNGEE come from the germline V gene. This chain's CDR3 is CASSVGTFNEQFF. DNA of the CDR3: TGTGCCAGCAGCGTAGGGACTTTCAATGAGCAGTTCTTC. The whole variable domain, filled in from reference TRBV9 and TRBJ2-1, reads DSGVTQTPKHLITATGQRVTLRCSPRSGDLSVYWYQQSLDQGLQFLIQYYNGEERAKGNILERFSAQQFPDLHSELNLSSLELGDSALYFCASSVGTFNEQFFGPGTRLTVL.

DNA for the CDR3: TGTGCCAGCAGCTTGGGACAGGGGAGTATGTTGAACACCGGGGAGCTGTTTTTT. Amino acids: CASSLGQGSMLNTGELFF. The V gene is TRBV5-4, the J gene TRBJ2-2, with 8 bases identical to TRBD1. The ends lost 0 bases at V and 1 base at J; junction bases unmatched: 8. Germline-derived CDR1 and CDR2 are SGHNT and YYREEE (reference sequence). The CDR3 loop spans 18 amino acids. Drawing the rest from reference TRBV5-4 and TRBJ2-2, the complete variable domain is ETGVTQSPTHLIKTRGQQVTLRCSSQSGHNTVSWYQQALGQGPQFIFQYYREEENGRGNFPPRFSGLQFPNYSSELNVNALELDDSALYLCASSLGQGSMLNTGELFFGEGSRLTVL.

This clone was observed a handful of times. The chain has TRBV5-1 and TRBJ2-3, with 7 bases fitting TRBD2. The CDR3 loop spans 14 amino acids. The trim removed 6 bases at V and 6 bases at J, leaving 10 bases unmatched. Looked up from germline, CDR1 is SGHRS and CDR2 is YFSETQ. The CDR3 DNA reads as TGCGCCAGCATGTCGCGCGGGAGTAAGGATACGCAGTATTTT. It codes for CASMSRGSKDTQYF.

The J gene is TRBJ2-7, the V gene TRBV28, with 10 bases fitting TRBD2. The CDR3 is 15 amino acids. Germline CDR1 MDHEN, CDR2 SYDVKM. J lost 4 bases, V lost 4 bases, and 7 bases had no gene match. The CDR3 loop is CASSSQLAGTYEQYF. The CDR3 coding sequence is TGTGCCAGCAGTTCTCAACTAGCGGGGACGTACGAGCAGTACTTC.

This chain uses TRBV7-3 with TRBJ2-1, with TRBD1 matching 8 bases. V lost 4 bases to trimming and J lost 7 bases; unmatched junction nucleotides: 6. CDR1 and CDR2 from the germline V gene are SGHTA and FQGTGA. The CDR3 runs to 14 residues. CDR3 region: CASSSDRVRNEQFF. The CDR3 DNA is TGTGCCAGCAGCTCGGACAGGGTGAGGAATGAGCAGTTCTTC.

The chain is built from TRBV7-2 and TRBJ2-3; 9 bases line up with TRBD2. The V gene's germline CDR1 is SGHTA and CDR2 FQGNSA. The CDR3 runs to 15 residues. The V gene end was trimmed by 8 bases and the J gene end by 0 bases; junction bases not matched to a gene: 6. The CDR3 loop is CASLKRGVSTDTQYF. In DNA form, the CDR3 reads TGTGCCAGCTTAAAGCGGGGGGTAAGCACAGATACGCAGTATTTT.